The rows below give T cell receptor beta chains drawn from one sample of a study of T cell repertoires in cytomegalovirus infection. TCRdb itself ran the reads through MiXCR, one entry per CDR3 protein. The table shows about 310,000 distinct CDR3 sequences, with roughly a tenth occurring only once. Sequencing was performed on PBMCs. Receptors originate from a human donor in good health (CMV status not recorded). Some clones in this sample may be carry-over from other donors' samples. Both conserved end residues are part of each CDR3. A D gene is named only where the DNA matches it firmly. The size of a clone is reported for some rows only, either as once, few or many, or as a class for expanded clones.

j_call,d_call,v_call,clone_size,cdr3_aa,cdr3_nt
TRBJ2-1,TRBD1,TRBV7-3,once,CASSPRSGTAYNEQFF,TGTGCCAGCAGCCCCCGGTCCGGGACAGCCTACAATGAGCAGTTCTTC
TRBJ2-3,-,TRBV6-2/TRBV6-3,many,CASSPSGQKNRDTQYF,TGTGCCAGCAGTCCCTCCGGACAGAAAAACCGGGATACGCAGTATTTT
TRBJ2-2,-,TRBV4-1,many,CASSQETQPLNTGELFF,TGCGCCAGCAGCCAAGAGACCCAGCCCCTAAACACCGGGGAGCTGTTTTTT
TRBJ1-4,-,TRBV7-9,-,CASSPRGADNEKLFF,TGTGCCAGCAGCCCTAGGGGGGCGGATAATGAAAAACTGTTTTTT
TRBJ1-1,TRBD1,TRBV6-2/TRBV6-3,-,CAGSQGTGGPGTEAFF,TGTGCCGGCAGCCAAGGGACAGGGGGCCCGGGCACTGAAGCTTTCTTT
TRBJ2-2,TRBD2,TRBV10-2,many,CASSPLAGGNTGELFF,TGCGCCAGCAGCCCCCTTGCGGGGGGGAACACCGGGGAGCTGTTTTTT
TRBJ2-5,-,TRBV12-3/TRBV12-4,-,CASSFTRQETQYF,TGTGCCAGCAGTTTTACCCGCCAAGAGACCCAGTACTTC
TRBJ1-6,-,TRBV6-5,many,CASSYVQGGIYNSPLHF,TGTGCCAGCAGTTACGTCCAGGGAGGGATCTATAATTCACCCCTCCACTTT
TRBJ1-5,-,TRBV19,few,CASSIDGYRVGFTRGQPQHF,TGTGCCAGTAGTATAGATGGCTACAGGGTAGGTTTTACACGGGGCCAGCCCCAGCATTTT
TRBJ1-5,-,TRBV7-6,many,CASSLSSGLGQPQHF,TGTGCCAGCAGCTTAAGTTCAGGGCTTGGTCAGCCCCAGCATTTT
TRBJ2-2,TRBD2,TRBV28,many,CASSTWDSGGTNTGELFF,TGTGCCAGCAGCACATGGGACAGCGGGGGGACGAACACCGGGGAGCTGTTTTTT
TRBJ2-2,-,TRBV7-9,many,CASSPMGGELFF,TGTGCCAGCAGCCCTATGGGCGGGGAGCTGTTTTTT
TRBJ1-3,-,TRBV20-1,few,CSALTGTSSGNTIYF,TGCAGTGCTTTGACGGGAACAAGCTCTGGAAACACCATATATTTT
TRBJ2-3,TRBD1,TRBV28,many,CASSLETGSDTQYF,TGTGCCAGCAGTTTGGAGACAGGGTCGGATACGCAGTATTTT
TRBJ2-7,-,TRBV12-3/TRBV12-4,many,CASSDMSYEQYF,TGTGCCAGCAGTGACATGTCCTACGAGCAGTACTTC